This T cell receptor beta chain was obtained from a study of blood T cell repertoires in COVID-19. Only in-frame clones appear in the TCRdb table, and some are missing; sequencing was by immunoSEQ multiplex PCR. This sample carries about 70,000 clones, about four fifths of them seen once, and the ten largest clones take about 6%. The origin of this receptor is a woman in her fifties or sixties with acute or convalescent COVID-19. Sequencing was performed on peripheral blood.

The CDR3 spells CASSSRGYGELFF. The CDR3 bases are TGCGCCAGCAGCTCCCGGGGGTACGGGGAGCTGTTTTTT. This sequence joins TRBV5-1 and TRBJ2-2, with D possibly being TRBD2 (6 bases). Trimming cost V 3 bases and J 7 bases, with 10 bases left between them. This CDR3 spans 13 amino acids. The germline V gene encodes CDR1 SGHRS and CDR2 YFSETQ.